This T cell receptor (beta chain) was recovered during a study of blood T cell repertoires in COVID-19. For the study at large: Acute-phase and convalescent COVID-19 samples originated in the United States, Italy and Spain.

V dropped 4 bases and J dropped 5 bases, with 9 bases sitting between them. Per germline, CDR1 LGHNA and CDR2 YNFKEQ. This CDR3 has 13 amino acids. The table came from immunoSEQ multiplex PCR; TCRdb's copy has only in-frame clones and leaves some out. Of about 33,000 clones listed, approximately 90% are singletons. The rearrangement links TRBV4-2 to TRBJ2-1, with D perhaps TRBD2 (6 bases). The receptor comes from a man aged 70-80 years with acute or convalescent COVID-19. Material: peripheral blood. The CDR3: CASSRRLDNEQFF. The CDR3, as DNA: TGTGCCAGCAGCCGGAGACTAGACAATGAGCAGTTCTTC.